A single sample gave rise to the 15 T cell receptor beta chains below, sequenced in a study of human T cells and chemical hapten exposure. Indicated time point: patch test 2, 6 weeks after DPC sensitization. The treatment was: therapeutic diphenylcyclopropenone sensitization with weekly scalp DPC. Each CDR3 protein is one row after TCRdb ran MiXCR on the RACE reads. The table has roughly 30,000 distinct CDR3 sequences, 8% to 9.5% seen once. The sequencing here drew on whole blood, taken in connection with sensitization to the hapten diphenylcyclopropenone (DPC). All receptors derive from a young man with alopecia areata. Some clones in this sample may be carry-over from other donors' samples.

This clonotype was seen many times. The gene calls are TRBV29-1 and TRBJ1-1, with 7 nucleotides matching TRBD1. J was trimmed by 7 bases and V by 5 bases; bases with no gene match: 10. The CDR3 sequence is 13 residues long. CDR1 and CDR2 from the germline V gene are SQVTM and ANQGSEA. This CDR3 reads CSVKAGTAIEAFF. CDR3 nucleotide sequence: TGCAGCGTTAAAGCCGGGACAGCGATTGAAGCTTTCTTT.

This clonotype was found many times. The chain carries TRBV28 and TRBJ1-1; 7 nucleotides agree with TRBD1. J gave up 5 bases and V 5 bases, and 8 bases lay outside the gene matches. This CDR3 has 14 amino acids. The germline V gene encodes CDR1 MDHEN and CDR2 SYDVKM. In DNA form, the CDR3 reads TGTGCCAGCAGTCCTCCGACAGGGAGGACTGAAGCTTTCTTT. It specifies CASSPPTGRTEAFF.

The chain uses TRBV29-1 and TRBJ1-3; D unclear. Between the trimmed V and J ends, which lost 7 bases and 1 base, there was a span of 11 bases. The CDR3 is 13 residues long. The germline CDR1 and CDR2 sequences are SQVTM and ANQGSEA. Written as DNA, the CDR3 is TGCAGCGCCCAGTGGGGTTCTGGAAACACCATATATTTT. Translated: CSAQWGSGNTIYF.

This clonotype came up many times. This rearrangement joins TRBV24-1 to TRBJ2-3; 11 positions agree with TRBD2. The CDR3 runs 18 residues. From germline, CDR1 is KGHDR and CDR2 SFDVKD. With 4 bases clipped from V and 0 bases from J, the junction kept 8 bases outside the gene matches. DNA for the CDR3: TGTGCCACCAGTGAAGAGGCTAGCGGGAGGCCTAGCACAGATACGCAGTATTTT. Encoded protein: CATSEEASGRPSTDTQYF.

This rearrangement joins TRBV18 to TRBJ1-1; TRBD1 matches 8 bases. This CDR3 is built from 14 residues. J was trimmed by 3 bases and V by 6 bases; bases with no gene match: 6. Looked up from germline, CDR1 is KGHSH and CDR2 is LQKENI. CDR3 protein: CASSQGARDTEAFF. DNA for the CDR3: TGTGCCAGCTCGCAGGGGGCGCGGGACACTGAAGCTTTCTTT.

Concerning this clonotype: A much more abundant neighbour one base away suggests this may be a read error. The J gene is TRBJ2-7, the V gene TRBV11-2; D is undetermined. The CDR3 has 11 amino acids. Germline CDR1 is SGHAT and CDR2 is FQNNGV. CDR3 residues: CASSPQYEKYF. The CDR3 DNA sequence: TGTGCCAGCAGCCCACAGTACGAGAAGTACTTC.

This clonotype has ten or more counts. CDR3 sequence: CATRPGAKNIQYF. CDR3 in DNA: TGTGCCACCCGCCCGGGGGCCAAAAACATTCAGTACTTC. The chain uses TRBV19 and TRBJ2-4, with D possibly matching TRBD2 (5 bases). The CDR3 runs to 13 residues. Deletions cut 10 bases from V and 1 base from J, with 11 bases between. CDR1 is LNHDA, CDR2 SQIVND, per germline (reference sequence).

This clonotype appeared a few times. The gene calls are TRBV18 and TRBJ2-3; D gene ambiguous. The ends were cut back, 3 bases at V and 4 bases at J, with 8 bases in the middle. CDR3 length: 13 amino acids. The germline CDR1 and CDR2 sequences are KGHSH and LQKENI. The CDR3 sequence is CASSPSGPDTQYF. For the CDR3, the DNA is TGTGCCAGCTCACCCTCGGGCCCAGATACGCAGTATTTT. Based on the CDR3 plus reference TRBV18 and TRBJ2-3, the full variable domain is NAGVMQNPRHLVRRRGQEARLRCSPMKGHSHVYWYRQLPEEGLKFMVYLQKENIIDESGMPKERFSAEFPKEGPSILRIQQVVRGDSAAYFCASSPSGPDTQYFGPGTRLTVL.

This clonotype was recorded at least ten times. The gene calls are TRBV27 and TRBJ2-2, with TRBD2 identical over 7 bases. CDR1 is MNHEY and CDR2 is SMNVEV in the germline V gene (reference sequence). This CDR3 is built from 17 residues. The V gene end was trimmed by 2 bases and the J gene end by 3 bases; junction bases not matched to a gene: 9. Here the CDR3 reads CASSLRGRASYTGELFF. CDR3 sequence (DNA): TGTGCCAGCAGTTTACGAGGGAGGGCATCTTACACCGGGGAGCTGTTTTTT.

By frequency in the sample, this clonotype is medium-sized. CDR3 protein: CASSPGDVGYAQYF. DNA for the CDR3: TGTGCCAGCAGCCCCGGGGACGTAGGCTATGCGCAGTATTTT. The chain links TRBV7-2 to TRBJ2-3, with D perhaps being TRBD1 or TRBD2 (5 bases each). CDR1 SGHTA and CDR2 FQGNSA come from the germline V gene. V dropped 5 bases and J dropped 10 bases, with 19 bases sitting between them. CDR3 length equals 14 residues.

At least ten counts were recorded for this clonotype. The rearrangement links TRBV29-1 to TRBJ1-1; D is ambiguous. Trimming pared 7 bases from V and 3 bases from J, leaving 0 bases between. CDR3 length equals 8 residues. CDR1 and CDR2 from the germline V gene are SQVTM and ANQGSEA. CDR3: CSDTEAFF. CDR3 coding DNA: TGCAGCGACACTGAAGCTTTCTTT.

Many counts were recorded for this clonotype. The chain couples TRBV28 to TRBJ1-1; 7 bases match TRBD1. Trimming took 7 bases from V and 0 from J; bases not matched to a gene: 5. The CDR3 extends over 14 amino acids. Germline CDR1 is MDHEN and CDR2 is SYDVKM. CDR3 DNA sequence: TGTGCCAGCACCCCCGACAGGGTGAACACTGAAGCTTTCTTT. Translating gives CASTPDRVNTEAFF.

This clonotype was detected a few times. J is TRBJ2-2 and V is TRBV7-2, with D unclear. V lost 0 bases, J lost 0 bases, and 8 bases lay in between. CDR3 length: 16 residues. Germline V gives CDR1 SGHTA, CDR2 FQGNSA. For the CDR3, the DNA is TGTGCCAGCAGCTTAGCGAGGCAATCGAACACCGGGGAGCTGTTTTTT. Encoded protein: CASSLARQSNTGELFF.

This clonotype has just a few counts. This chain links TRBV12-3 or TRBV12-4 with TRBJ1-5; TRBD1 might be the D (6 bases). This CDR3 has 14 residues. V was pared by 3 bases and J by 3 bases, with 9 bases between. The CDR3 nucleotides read TGTGCCAGCAGTTTTGCAGGGGTCAATCAGCCCCAGCATTTT. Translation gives CASSFAGVNQPQHF.

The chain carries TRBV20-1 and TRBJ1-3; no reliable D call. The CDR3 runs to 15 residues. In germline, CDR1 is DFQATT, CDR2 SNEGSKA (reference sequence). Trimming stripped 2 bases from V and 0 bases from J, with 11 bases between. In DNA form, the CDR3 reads TGCAGTGCTAGATATCCGGGTGTCTCTGGAAACACCATATATTTT. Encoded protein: CSARYPGVSGNTIYF.